The 17 T cell receptor beta chains presented below share a single source sample, sequenced in a study of cytomegalovirus exposure and HLA in healthy donors. PCR primers comprised 60 Vbeta and 13 Jbeta primers. Clones were read by immunoSEQ multiplex PCR, and TCRdb kept only the in-frame ones, dropping some. The sample yields about 120,000 clones, roughly 80% seen once. The sequenced sample consisted of PBMCs. The receptors come from a female donor in good health and CMV-seropositive.

The chain employs TRBV2 and TRBJ2-3; 13 bases are a match to TRBD2. CDR3 size: 16 residues. V was clipped by 6 bases and J by 1 base; unmatched bases: 4. Germline V lookup: CDR1 SNHLY, CDR2 FYNNEI. Here the CDR3 DNA reads TGTGCCAGCAGCCCACTAGCGGGGGGGGGCACAGATACGCAGTATTTT. This sequence encodes CASSPLAGGGTDTQYF.

The gene calls are TRBV29-1 and TRBJ2-7; no firm D call. Germline CDR1 and CDR2: SQVTM and ANQGSEA. The CDR3 loop spans 12 amino acids. Trimming cost V 4 bases and J 0 bases, with 7 bases left between them. CDR3 coding DNA: TGCAGCGTTGCTCCGTCCTCCTACGAGCAGTACTTC. This translates into CSVAPSSYEQYF.

This chain uses TRBV11-3 with TRBJ2-5; TRBD2 matches at 11 bases. Germline trimming cut 4 bases from V and 5 bases from J; bases unmatched to any gene: 6. CDR3 length equals 15 residues. CDR1 is SGHNT and CDR2 is YENEEA in the germline V gene. CDR3 residues: CASSSLAGGRETQYF. CDR3 DNA: TGTGCCAGCAGCTCTCTAGCGGGGGGCCGGGAGACCCAGTACTTC.

This chain connects TRBV14 to TRBJ2-2, with D possibly TRBD2 on 5 matching bases. Looked up from germline, CDR1 is SGHDN and CDR2 is FVKESK. V was pared by 4 bases and J by 1 base, with 13 bases between. The CDR3 spans 16 residues. Written as DNA, the CDR3 is TGTGCCAGCAGCCGCCCCCCAGCGGTGAACACCGGGGAGCTGTTTTTT. Its translation: CASSRPPAVNTGELFF.

This chain joins TRBV7-9 and TRBJ1-1, with D unclear. The CDR3 contains 14 residues. The germline V and J ends were trimmed by 0 bases and 0 bases, with 5 bases remaining between them. CDR1 is SEHNR, CDR2 FQNEAQ, per germline (reference sequence). The CDR3 DNA sequence: TGTGCCAGCAGCTTAGCCACGGTGAACACTGAAGCTTTCTTT. Its protein product is CASSLATVNTEAFF.

The V and J genes are TRBV5-1 and TRBJ2-5, with 9 bases identical to TRBD2. V lost 4 bases and J lost 1; bases outside the gene matches: 5. Germline values: CDR1 SGHRS, CDR2 YFSETQ. The CDR3 spans 15 residues. The CDR3 region has the DNA TGCGCCAGCAGCGGGAAGACTAGCGGCCAAGAGACCCAGTACTTC. Its protein is CASSGKTSGQETQYF.

V is TRBV18 and J is TRBJ1-1; D call uncertain. Trimming stripped 5 bases from V and 3 bases from J, with 13 bases between. The CDR3 length is 14 residues. Germline CDR1 KGHSH, CDR2 LQKENI. CDR3: CASSWEGRDTEAFF. The DNA for the CDR3 is TGTGCCAGCTCATGGGAGGGAAGGGACACTGAAGCTTTCTTT.

The rearrangement links TRBV7-3 to TRBJ2-2; TRBD2 matches at 7 bases. The germline gives CDR1 SGHTA, CDR2 FQGTGA. With 5 bases clipped from V and 1 base from J, the junction kept 7 bases outside the gene matches. The CDR3 has 16 amino acids. The CDR3 DNA reads as TGTGCCAGCAGCCAACGGGGCGGGGGGAACACCGGGGAGCTGTTTTTT. Its translation: CASSQRGGGNTGELFF.

The rearrangement uses TRBV7-2 and TRBJ1-1; 7 bases fit TRBD1. Per the germline V gene, CDR1 is SGHTA and CDR2 is FQGNSA. V gave up 5 bases and J gave up 5 bases; unmatched junction bases: 8. There are 14 residues in the CDR3. Here the CDR3 DNA reads TGTGCCAGCAGCCGTTACAGGGGAGAAACTGAAGCTTTCTTT. Protein product: CASSRYRGETEAFF. The full variable domain, its missing parts supplied by reference TRBV7-2 and TRBJ1-1, is GAGVSQSPSNKVTEKGKDVELRCDPISGHTALYWYRQSLGQGLEFLIYFQGNSAPDKSGLPSDRFSAERTGGSVSTLTIQRTQQEDSAVYLCASSRYRGETEAFFGQGTRLTVV.

The CDR3, as DNA: TGCGCCAGCAGCTTGGCGGCAGGGGCGGACTATGGCTACACCTTC. It specifies CASSLAAGADYGYTF. The rearrangement links TRBV5-1 to TRBJ1-2, with TRBD1 as a possible D gene (6 bases). There are 15 residues in the CDR3. Deletions cut 0 bases from V and 3 bases from J, with 12 bases between. The germline V gene has CDR1 SGHRS and CDR2 YFSETQ.

The chain recombines TRBV7-2 with TRBJ2-5; TRBD2 aligns across 8 bases. The CDR3 spans 15 residues. V trimming: 4 bases; J trimming: 2 bases; junction bases outside the gene matches: 6. CDR1 and CDR2 (germline): SGHTA, FQGNSA. CDR3 in amino acids: CASSSSGGRQETQYF. CDR3 bases: TGTGCCAGCAGCTCCAGCGGGGGCCGACAAGAGACCCAGTACTTC.

This clone was counted only a few times. V is TRBV2 and J is TRBJ2-7, with TRBD1 matching over 7 bases. This CDR3 contains 13 residues. Trimming took 6 bases from V and 5 from J; bases not matched to a gene: 7. CDR1 SNHLY and CDR2 FYNNEI come from the germline V gene. CDR3 in amino acids: CASRLGTADEQYF. CDR3 DNA: TGTGCCAGCAGACTAGGGACAGCGGACGAGCAGTACTTC. The full variable domain, its missing parts supplied by reference TRBV2 and TRBJ2-7, is EPEVTQTPSHQVTQMGQEVILRCVPISNHLYFYWYRQILGQKVEFLVSFYNNEISEKSEIFDDQFSVERPDGSNFTLKIRSTKLEDSAMYFCASRLGTADEQYFGPGTRLTVT.

A few counts support this clone. The chain joins TRBV2 to TRBJ1-2; D gene ambiguous. Germline V gene sequence: CDR1 SNHLY, CDR2 FYNNEI. This CDR3 has 16 amino acids. V was cut by 3 bases and J by 7 bases, with 21 bases left in between. The CDR3 coding sequence is TGTGCCAGCAGTGACCTGCTCGGGGAGTTGCGGGGTGGCTACACCTTC. Translation: CASSDLLGELRGGYTF.

The rearrangement links TRBV9 to TRBJ2-1; 7 nucleotides match TRBD1. The CDR3 is 16 amino acids. Unmatched junction bases numbered 6, after V lost 0 bases and J lost 3 bases. CDR1 SGDLS and CDR2 YYNGEE come from the germline V gene. CDR3 sequence (DNA): TGTGCCAGCAGCGTAGTGCAAAGGACAGGCTACAATGAGCAGTTCTTC. Translation: CASSVVQRTGYNEQFF.

This chain uses TRBV28 with TRBJ2-5; TRBD2 might be the D (5 bases). V lost 7 bases to trimming and J lost 5 bases, with 20 bases between them. The CDR3 consists of 15 residues. Germline-derived CDR1 and CDR2 are MDHEN and SYDVKM. In DNA form, the CDR3 reads TGTGCCAGCAACCCCGGGCCCCGGCGGAGGGAGACCCAGTACTTC. Amino acids: CASNPGPRRRETQYF. The full variable domain, rest sourced from reference TRBV28 and TRBJ2-5, is DVKVTQSSRYLVKRTGEKVFLECVQDMDHENMFWYRQDPGLGLRLIYFSYDVKMKEKGDIPEGYSVSREKKERFSLILESASTNQTSMYLCASNPGPRRRETQYFGPGTRLLVL.

The chain is built from TRBV28 and TRBJ2-1; maybe TRBD1 (6 bases). The CDR3 is made up of 16 amino acids. The germline V gene has CDR1 MDHEN and CDR2 SYDVKM. Trimming removed 5 bases at V and 3 bases at J, with 17 bases between. DNA for the CDR3: TGTGCCAGCAGTCATAGATTAGGGGGATACTACAATGAGCAGTTCTTC. Translation gives CASSHRLGGYYNEQFF.

Remarks on this clone: One end of the junction is discordant with germline, which a read error may explain. The chain uses TRBV2 and TRBJ1-4, with TRBD1 as a possible D gene (6 bases). The germline V gene encodes CDR1 SNHLY and CDR2 FYNNEI. The CDR3 has 14 residues. CDR3 loop: CASSEGGLGRGAFF. The CDR3 DNA reads as TGTGCCAGCAGCGAAGGGGGGCTCGGCAGGGGCGCATTTTTT.